The 4 T cell receptor beta chains reported below all come from one sample, sequenced in a study of T-cell reconstitution after alpha-beta-depleted transplantation in children. A library of TCRbeta sequences, prepared with unique molecular identifiers, was generated. TCRdb re-derived calls from the PCR reads in MiXCR, one entry per CDR3 protein. The profile shows 300,000 to 400,000 distinct CDR3 sequences, about 16% of them singletons. The material was PBMCs, mostly from graft donor cells, obtained 360 days after TCRalphabeta/CD19-depleted stem cell transplant. The receptor source for this set is a male patient aged 2 to 10 who had a stem cell transplant for acute lymphoblastic leukemia, so the T cells may come from the graft donor.

The chain joins TRBV7-2 to TRBJ2-1, with 10 bases lining up with TRBD2. V shed 5 bases and J 2 bases; nucleotides not matched to a gene: 3. There are 15 residues in the CDR3. Per the germline V gene, CDR1 is SGHTA and CDR2 is FQGNSA. The CDR3: CASSDTSGAYNEQFF. CDR3 nucleotides: TGTGCCAGCAGCGATACTAGCGGGGCCTACAATGAGCAGTTCTTC.

This clonotype was detected a few times. The V and J genes are TRBV5-1 and TRBJ2-2; TRBD1 aligns across 8 bases. Germline loops: CDR1 SGHRS, CDR2 YFSETQ. The ends lost 1 base at V and 4 bases at J; junction bases unmatched: 15. This CDR3 is built from 19 residues. CDR3 bases: TGCGCCAGCAGCTTGCCGCCCCAGGGGGCACCCTTCAGCACCGGGGAGCTGTTTTTT. Its protein is CASSLPPQGAPFSTGELFF.

This chain joins TRBV6-1 and TRBJ2-3, with 10 bases lining up with TRBD1. The CDR3 has 16 residues. V trimming: 6 bases; J trimming: 4 bases; junction bases outside the gene matches: 10. Germline V CDR1 and CDR2: MNHNS, SASEGT. CDR3 residues: CASRSHPGQGADTQYF. The CDR3 coding sequence is TGTGCCAGCAGATCACACCCCGGACAGGGGGCAGATACGCAGTATTTT.

This chain links TRBV7-8 with TRBJ2-1; D possibly matches TRBD1 or TRBD2 (5 bases each). Germline V gene sequence: CDR1 SGHVS, CDR2 FQNEAQ. With 1 base removed from V and 0 bases from J, the gap between germline ends came to 10 bases. There are 16 residues in the CDR3. CDR3 bases: TGTGCCAGCAGCTTAGGAGCGAGGGGCTCCTACAATGAGCAGTTCTTC. This gives the protein CASSLGARGSYNEQFF.